This TCR beta chain came from a study of T cells after posttransplantation cyclophosphamide. With 1 base clipped from V and 2 bases from J, the junction kept 2 bases outside the gene matches. The CDR3 sequence is 15 residues long. CDR1 is SGDLS and CDR2 is YYNGEE in the germline V gene. Findings and limits, study-wide: Recipient CMV seropositivity and CMV reactivation strongly tracked TRB clonality. TRB overlap between skin or GI tissue T cells and blood was limited. Later post-transplant blood repertoires were often dominated by donor CD8+ memory clones.

This clone turned up a few times. Its antigen remains unknown. On the day of bone marrow donation, the related graft donor provided peripheral blood. Data came from immunoSEQ multiplex PCR; TCRdb stores just in-frame clones and leaves some out. This sample has 35,000 to 40,000 clones, each found more than once. The clonotype was recovered from a man aged 50 or older in good health, CMV-negative, and a related stem cell transplant donor. V and J are TRBV9 and TRBJ2-7; 11 positions agree with TRBD2. The sequencing input was PBMCs. In DNA, the CDR3 is TGTGCCAGCAGCGTATTAGCGGGAGGGGCCTACGAGCAGTACTTC. Its translation is CASSVLAGGAYEQYF.